This T cell receptor beta chain was retrieved from a study of cytomegalovirus exposure and HLA in healthy donors. PCR used 60 Vbeta primers and 13 Jbeta primers. This table comes from immunoSEQ multiplex PCR, and its TCRdb copy is limited to in-frame clones, with some not included. The data contain about 190,000 clones, roughly four fifths of them singletons. Germline V gene data show CDR1 as KGHSH and CDR2 as LQKENI. After removal of 6 bases from V and 0 bases from J, the junction contained 6 bases not matched to a gene. There are 15 residues in the CDR3. V usage is TRBV18 and J usage is TRBJ2-7; 9 bases match TRBD2. The source material was PBMCs. This TCR was sampled from a woman between 18 and 29 years old in good health and CMV-seropositive. CDR3 amino acids: CASSLSGGPSYEQYF. CDR3 DNA sequence: TGTGCCAGCTCCCTCAGCGGGGGGCCCTCCTACGAGCAGTACTTC.